This TCR beta chain was documented in a study of regulatory T cells (dated by TCRdb to about 2018). Background for the entire study: Between CD3G-deficient patients and healthy controls, the study compared T-cell receptor beta repertoires in sorted regulatory T cells, conventional CD4+ T cells and CD8+ T cells. Summary of the overall study and its limitations: In patients, repertoires had restricted unique TRB V-J pairs and skewed V and J gene usage, with regulatory T cells showing the most marked changes. CD8+ T cells from patients showed a nonsignificant trend toward lower Shannon entropy than control CD8+ cells.

As to this clone: Its recognized antigen is unknown. The record has no base qualities; no much larger clone is one base away.

The multiplex PCR relied on 52 forward TRBV primers and 13 reverse TRBJ primers, and amplification bias was corrected through assay-based and computational methods. Rearranged TRB loci were amplified from genomic DNA by multiplex PCR within the immunoSEQ assay. An Illumina HiSeq platform was used to sequence the TRB amplicons. Per the original workflow: Custom algorithms error-filtered the raw sequences and aligned them to reference gene sequences, after which the immunoSEQ online tools were used for analysis. The frequencies of productive and nonproductive TRB rearrangements were evaluated among unique sequences as well as among total sequences. For TRB CDR3 positions 6 and 7, hydrophobicity together with amino acid composition served as the basis for assessing self-reactivity potential. Prism software was used to run t tests, Mann-Whitney tests or two-way ANOVA for comparisons between groups. Entries here come from immuneACCESS through TCRdb and include only in-frame sequences with V and J called. Some clones fail to appear in such tables; in the studies checked, an unresolved V gene covers under half of the shortfall, and the cause of the remainder is unknown. V and J calls and clone size are those listed in that table; D and trimming were worked out from the DNA. For this sample there are 15,000 or so clones; roughly 90% appear just once. The ten top clones hold approximately 30% of the sample.

The CDR3 spans 16 residues, from the cysteine through the phenylalanine. The only DNA kept is the CDR3, 48 bases in frame from the first base. CDR1 is given as PRHDT and CDR2 as FYEKMQ, both from the germline V gene (reference sequence). V is cut back by 1 base and J by 2 bases, with 6 bases in the junction unmatched. Evidence of autoimmunity was present in all CD3G-deficient patients, and the autoimmunity was more severe in two of the patients. At testing, patients were between 2 and 39 years old and showed lower naive and higher memory CD4+ and CD8+ T-cell proportions. Several individuals with CD3G deficiency were included in the patient group. An international network of physicians spanning the United States, Europe and Asia provided the patient samples and clinical data. Peripheral blood mononuclear cells were isolated by Ficoll density separation. CD3+ CD8+ CD4- T cells were isolated using a FACSAria cell sorter.

The receptor comes from a person aged 18-30 years with CD3G deficiency. The chain is assembled from TRBV13 and TRBJ2-3; 7 of the junction bases match TRBD1. Sequencing used CD8+ T cells sorted from blood. DNA sequence: TGTGCCAGCAGCTTAGATTTTACAGGGGTCACAGATACGCAGTATTTT. This codes for CASSLDFTGVTDTQYF. The CDR3, completed at both ends by the reference TRBV13 and TRBJ2-3 genes, gives the full variable domain AAGVIQSPRHLIKEKRETATLKCYPIPRHDTVYWYQQGPGQDPQFLISFYEKMQSDKGSIPDRFSAQQFSDYHSELNMSSLELGDSALYFCASSLDFTGVTDTQYFGPGTRLTVL.